This TCR beta chain originates from a study of CD8 T cells in ankylosing spondylitis. Notes on the study in general: What seemed typical of ankylosing spondylitis blood was a TCR beta motif built from roughly eight highly homologous variants. Several of the motif variants were reported before in synovial fluid and blood from reactive arthritis. Disease-associated clones were CD8+ and fairly uncommon in peripheral blood.

Germline CDR1 reads SQVTM; CDR2 reads ANQGSEA. This CDR3 spans 15 amino acids. Quantitative 5'-RACE with molecular barcodes was used to make the TCR beta libraries. TCRdb analysed the 5' RACE reads with MiXCR anew, one entry per CDR3 protein. Here the sample spans about 480,000 distinct CDR3 sequences, about a sixth being singletons. At least ten counts were recorded for this clonotype. Its antigen is currently unknown. V and J are TRBV29-1 and TRBJ2-1, with D unresolved. The sequence derives from a male donor with ankylosing spondylitis. Sequenced: blood, either unsorted or a sorted T cell fraction (not recorded which). The CDR3 DNA reads as TGCGAGTTTTCAACATGGTGGTTTAATTGGAATGAGCAGTTCTTC. Its translation: CEFSTWWFNWNEQFF.